The present entry profiles one T cell receptor beta chain with its context. Antigen unknown. Time point in this sample: blood from clinic visit 5 months post-surgery; TSC patient then seizure free. Sequencing was limited to surgery cases with top T cell transcript signatures in brain tissue. Patients received at least one anti-epileptic drug before surgery. This record belongs to a study of brain T cells in children with intractable seizures. Study-wide results and caveats: Pre-surgery blood may have been undersampled, hiding some clones. Viral specificity was inferred only from CDR3 similarity; HCMV serostatus was unknown.

The V end was cut by 3 bases, the J end by 6 bases, with 15 bases between. The CDR3 is made up of 14 amino acids. CDR1 is MGHRA, CDR2 YSYEKL, per germline. Produced via immunoSEQ multiplex PCR; TCRdb's table is partial and in-frame only. Here the sample spans hundreds of thousands of clones, nearly 95% being singletons. The sample was peripheral blood, taken approximately 5 months after surgery. This receptor was taken from a boy less than two years old with tuberous sclerosis and intractable seizures. The rearrangement uses TRBV4-1 and TRBJ2-7; TRBD2 might be the D (5 bases). For the CDR3, the DNA is TGCGCCAGCAGCCACCCCCCGAGGGCTCGCGAGCAGTACTTC. As protein: CASSHPPRAREQYF.